What follows are 3 T cell receptor beta chains derived from one specimen sequenced in a study of Ad26.COV2.S vaccination and SARS-CoV-2 variants. Produced via immunoSEQ multiplex PCR; TCRdb's table is partial and in-frame only. The sample carries hundreds of thousands of clones, approximately 90% recorded once. Treatment: 15 to 20 received Ad26.COV2.S at low or high dose, single or two shots; 5 received placebo; per-sample allocation not given. The samples were gathered on day 63 after the first injection of vaccine or placebo. The sample consisted of peripheral blood, taken in a trial of Ad26.COV2.S vaccine versus placebo. Receptors were obtained from a person aged 18-65 years who received the Ad26.COV2.S COVID-19 vaccine or a placebo.

This sequence joins TRBV10-2 and TRBJ2-3; a weak D match, TRBD1 (5 bases). The V and J ends lost 5 bases and 0 bases respectively, with 6 bases between them. Germline CDR1 is WSHSY and CDR2 is SAAADI. CDR3 length: 13 residues. The CDR3: CASSWGSTDTQYF. CDR3 in DNA: TGCGCCAGCAGTTGGGGCAGCACAGATACGCAGTATTTT.

This sequence joins TRBV28 and TRBJ1-6; D uncertain. Per germline, CDR1 MDHEN and CDR2 SYDVKM. V shed 6 bases and J shed 10 bases, with 10 bases lying between them. This CDR3 has 12 residues. The CDR3 DNA follows: TGTGCCAGCAGGCAAGGGATCTCACCCCTCCACTTT. This sequence encodes CASRQGISPLHF.

This rearrangement joins TRBV28 to TRBJ2-5, with a weak D call TRBD1 (5 bases). With 7 bases removed from V and 4 bases from J, the gap between germline ends came to 19 bases. The germline V gene encodes CDR1 MDHEN and CDR2 SYDVKM. The CDR3 covers 15 residues. For the CDR3, the DNA is TGTGCCAGCACCCGTAGTGACAGATCAACAGAGACCCAGTACTTC. Protein sequence: CASTRSDRSTETQYF.